This TCR beta chain was sequenced for a study of Ad26.COV2.S vaccination and SARS-CoV-2 variants. Study-wide background: The authors gave Ad26.COV2.S intramuscularly, either once or twice 56 days apart.

Treatment noted: some 20 received Ad26.COV2.S at low or high dose, single or two shots; a few received placebo; per-sample allocation not given. Sampling was performed 63 days after the first vaccine or placebo injection. Germline-derived CDR1 and CDR2 are SGHTA and FQGNSA. With 2 bases removed from V and 0 bases from J, the gap between germline ends came to 11 bases. This CDR3 contains 16 residues. Generated by immunoSEQ multiplex PCR, the TCRdb table keeps only in-frame clones and is missing some. The data contain hundreds of thousands of clones, more than 70% of them seen just once; the ten biggest clones take up about 1.5%.

The source of this sequence is a person aged 18-65 years who received the Ad26.COV2.S COVID-19 vaccine or a placebo. This sequence joins TRBV7-2 and TRBJ1-3; D is possibly TRBD1 (6 bases). This specimen consisted of peripheral blood, obtained in a trial of Ad26.COV2.S vaccine versus placebo. The CDR3 reads CASSLLGQISGNTIYF. The CDR3, as DNA: TGTGCCAGCAGCTTACTAGGACAGATCTCTGGAAACACCATATATTTT.